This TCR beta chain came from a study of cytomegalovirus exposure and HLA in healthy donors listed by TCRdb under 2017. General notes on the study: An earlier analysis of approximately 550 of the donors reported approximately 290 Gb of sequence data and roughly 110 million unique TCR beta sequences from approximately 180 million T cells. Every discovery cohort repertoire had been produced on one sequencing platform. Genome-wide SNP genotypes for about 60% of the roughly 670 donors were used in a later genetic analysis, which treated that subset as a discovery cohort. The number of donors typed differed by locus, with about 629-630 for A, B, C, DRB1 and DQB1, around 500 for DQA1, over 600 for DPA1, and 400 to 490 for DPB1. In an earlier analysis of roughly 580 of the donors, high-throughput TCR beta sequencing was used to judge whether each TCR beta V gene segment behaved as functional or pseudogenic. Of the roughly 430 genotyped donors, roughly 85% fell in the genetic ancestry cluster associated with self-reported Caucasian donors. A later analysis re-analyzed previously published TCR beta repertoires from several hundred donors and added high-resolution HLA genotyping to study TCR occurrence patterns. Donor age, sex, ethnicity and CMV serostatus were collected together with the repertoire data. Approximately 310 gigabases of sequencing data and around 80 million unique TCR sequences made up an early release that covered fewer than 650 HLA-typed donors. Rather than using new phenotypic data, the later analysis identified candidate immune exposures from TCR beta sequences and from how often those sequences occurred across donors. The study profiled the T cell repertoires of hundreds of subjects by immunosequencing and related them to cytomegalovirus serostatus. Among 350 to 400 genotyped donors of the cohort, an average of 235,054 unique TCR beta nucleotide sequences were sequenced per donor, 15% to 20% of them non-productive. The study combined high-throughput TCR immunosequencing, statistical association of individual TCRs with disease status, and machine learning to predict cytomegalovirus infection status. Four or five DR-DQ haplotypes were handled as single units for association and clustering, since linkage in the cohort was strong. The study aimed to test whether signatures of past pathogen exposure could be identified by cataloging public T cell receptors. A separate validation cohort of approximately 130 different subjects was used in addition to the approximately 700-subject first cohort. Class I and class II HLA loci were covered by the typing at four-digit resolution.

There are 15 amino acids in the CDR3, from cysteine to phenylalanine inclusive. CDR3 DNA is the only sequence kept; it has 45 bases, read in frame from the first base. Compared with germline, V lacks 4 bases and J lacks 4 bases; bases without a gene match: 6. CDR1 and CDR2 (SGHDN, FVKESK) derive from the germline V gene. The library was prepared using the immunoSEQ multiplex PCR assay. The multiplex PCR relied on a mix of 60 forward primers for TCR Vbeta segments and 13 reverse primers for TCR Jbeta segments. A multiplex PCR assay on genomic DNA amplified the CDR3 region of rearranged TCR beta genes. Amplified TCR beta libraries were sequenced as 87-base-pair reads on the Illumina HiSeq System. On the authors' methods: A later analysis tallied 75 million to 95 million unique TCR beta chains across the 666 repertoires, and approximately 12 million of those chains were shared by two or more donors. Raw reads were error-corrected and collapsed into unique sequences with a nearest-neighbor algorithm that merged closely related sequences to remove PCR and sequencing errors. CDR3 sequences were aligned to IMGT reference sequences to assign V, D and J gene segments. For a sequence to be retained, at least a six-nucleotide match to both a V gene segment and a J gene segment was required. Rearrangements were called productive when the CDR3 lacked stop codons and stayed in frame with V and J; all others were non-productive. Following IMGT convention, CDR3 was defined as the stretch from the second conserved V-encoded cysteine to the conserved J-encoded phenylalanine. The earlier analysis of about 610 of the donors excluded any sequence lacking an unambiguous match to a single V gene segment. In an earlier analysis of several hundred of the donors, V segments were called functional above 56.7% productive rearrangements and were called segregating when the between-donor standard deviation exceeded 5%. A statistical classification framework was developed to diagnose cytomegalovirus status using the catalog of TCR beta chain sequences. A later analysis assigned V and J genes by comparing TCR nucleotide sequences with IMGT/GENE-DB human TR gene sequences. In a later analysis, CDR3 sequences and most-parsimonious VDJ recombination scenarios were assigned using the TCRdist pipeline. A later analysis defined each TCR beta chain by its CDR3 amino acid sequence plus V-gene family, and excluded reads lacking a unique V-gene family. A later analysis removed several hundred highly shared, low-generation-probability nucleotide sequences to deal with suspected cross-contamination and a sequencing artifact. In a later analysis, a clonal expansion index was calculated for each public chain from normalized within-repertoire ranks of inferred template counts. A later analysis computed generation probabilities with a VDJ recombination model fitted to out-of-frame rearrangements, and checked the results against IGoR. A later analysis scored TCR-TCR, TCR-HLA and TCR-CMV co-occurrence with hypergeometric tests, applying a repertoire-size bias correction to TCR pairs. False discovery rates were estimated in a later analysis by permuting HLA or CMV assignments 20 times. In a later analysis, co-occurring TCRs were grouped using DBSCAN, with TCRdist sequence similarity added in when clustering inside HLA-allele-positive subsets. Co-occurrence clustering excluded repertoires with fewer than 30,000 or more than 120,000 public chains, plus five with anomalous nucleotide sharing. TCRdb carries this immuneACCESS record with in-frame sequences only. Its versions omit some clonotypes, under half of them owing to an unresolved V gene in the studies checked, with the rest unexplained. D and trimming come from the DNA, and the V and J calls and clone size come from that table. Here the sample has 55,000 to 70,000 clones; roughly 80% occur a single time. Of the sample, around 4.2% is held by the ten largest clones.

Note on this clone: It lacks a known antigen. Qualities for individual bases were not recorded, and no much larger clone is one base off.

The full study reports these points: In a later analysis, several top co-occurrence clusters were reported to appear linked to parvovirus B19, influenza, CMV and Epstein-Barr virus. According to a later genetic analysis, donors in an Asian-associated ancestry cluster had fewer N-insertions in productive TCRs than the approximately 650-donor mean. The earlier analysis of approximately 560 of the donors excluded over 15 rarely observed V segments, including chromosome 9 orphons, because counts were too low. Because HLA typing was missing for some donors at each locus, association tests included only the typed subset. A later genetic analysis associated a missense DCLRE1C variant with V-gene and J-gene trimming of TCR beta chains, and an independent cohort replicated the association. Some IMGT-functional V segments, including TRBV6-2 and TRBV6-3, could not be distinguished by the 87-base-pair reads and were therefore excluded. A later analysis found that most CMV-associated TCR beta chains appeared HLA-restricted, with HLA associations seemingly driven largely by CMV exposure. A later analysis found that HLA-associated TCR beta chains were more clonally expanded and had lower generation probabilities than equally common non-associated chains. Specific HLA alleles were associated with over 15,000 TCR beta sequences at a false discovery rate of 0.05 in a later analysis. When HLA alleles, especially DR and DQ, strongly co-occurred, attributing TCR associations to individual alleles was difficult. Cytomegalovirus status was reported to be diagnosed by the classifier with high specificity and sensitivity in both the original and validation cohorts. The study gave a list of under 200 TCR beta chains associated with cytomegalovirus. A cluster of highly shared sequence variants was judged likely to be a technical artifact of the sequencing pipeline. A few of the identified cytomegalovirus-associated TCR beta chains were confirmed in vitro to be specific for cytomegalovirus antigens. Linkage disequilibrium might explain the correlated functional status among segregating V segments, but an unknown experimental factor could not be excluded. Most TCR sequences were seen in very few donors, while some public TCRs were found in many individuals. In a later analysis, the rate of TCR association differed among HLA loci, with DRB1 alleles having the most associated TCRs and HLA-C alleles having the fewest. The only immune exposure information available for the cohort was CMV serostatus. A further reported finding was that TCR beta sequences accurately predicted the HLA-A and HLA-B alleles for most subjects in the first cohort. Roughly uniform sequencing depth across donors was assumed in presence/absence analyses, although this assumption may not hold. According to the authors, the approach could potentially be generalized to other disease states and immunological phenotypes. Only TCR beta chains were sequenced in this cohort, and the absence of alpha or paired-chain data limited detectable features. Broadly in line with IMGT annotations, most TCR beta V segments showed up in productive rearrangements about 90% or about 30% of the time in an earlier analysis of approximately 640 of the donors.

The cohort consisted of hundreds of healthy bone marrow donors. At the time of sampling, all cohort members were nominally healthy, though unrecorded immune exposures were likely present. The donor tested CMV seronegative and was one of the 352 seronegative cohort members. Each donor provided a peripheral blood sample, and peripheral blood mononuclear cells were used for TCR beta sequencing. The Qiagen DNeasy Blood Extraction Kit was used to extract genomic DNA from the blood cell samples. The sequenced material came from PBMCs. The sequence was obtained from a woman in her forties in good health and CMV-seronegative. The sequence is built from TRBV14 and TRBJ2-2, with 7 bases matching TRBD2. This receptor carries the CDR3 CASSPTTSRTGELFF. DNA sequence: TGTGCCAGCAGCCCAACGACTAGCCGCACCGGGGAGCTGTTTTTT.